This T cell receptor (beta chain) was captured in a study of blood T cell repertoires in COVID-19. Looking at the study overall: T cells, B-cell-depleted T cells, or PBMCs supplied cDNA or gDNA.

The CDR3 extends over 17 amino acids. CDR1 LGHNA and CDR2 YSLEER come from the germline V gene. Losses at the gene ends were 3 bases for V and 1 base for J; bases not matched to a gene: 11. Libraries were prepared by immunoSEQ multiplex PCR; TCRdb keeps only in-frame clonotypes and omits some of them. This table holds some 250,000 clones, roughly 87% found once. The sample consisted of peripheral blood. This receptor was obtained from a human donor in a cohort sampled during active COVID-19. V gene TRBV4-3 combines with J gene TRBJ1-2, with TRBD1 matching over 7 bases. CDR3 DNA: TGCGCCAGCAGCCACTTACTGGACAGGACTAATAACTATGGCTACACCTTC. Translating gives CASSHLLDRTNNYGYTF.